These T cell receptor beta chains were read from a single sample in a study of T cells in Graves' hyperthyroidism and ophthalmopathy. MiXCR, run by TCRdb on the multiplex PCR reads, gives a single entry per CDR3 protein. The sample lists about 180,000 distinct CDR3 sequences, more than 15% occurring once. The specimen was blood. The receptors were sampled from a woman aged 45-65 years with Graves' hyperthyroidism. The CDR3 runs from the conserved cysteine through the conserved F or W. A D gene is named only where the DNA matches it firmly. Not every row has a clone size; where given, it reads once, few, many or a size class.

v_call: TRBV5-1; clone_size: many; j_call: TRBJ2-7; d_call: TRBD1; cdr3_aa: CASSEDRGYEQYF; cdr3_nt: TGCGCCAGCAGCGAGGACAGGGGCTACGAGCAGTACTTC
v_call: TRBV20-1; clone_size: many; j_call: TRBJ2-1; d_call: TRBD2; cdr3_aa: CSARSRRGSSYNEQFF; cdr3_nt: TGCAGTGCTAGATCCCGCCGCGGGAGCTCCTACAATGAGCAGTTCTTC
v_call: TRBV19; clone_size: -; j_call: TRBJ1-3; d_call: TRBD1; cdr3_aa: CASSSDRITRDTIYF; cdr3_nt: TGTGCCAGTAGTTCGGACAGGATAACGCGAGACACCATATATTTT
v_call: TRBV20-1; clone_size: many; j_call: TRBJ2-7; d_call: -; cdr3_aa: CSARDFGSYSYEQYF; cdr3_nt: TGCAGTGCTAGAGACTTCGGCAGCTACTCCTACGAGCAGTACTTC
v_call: TRBV9; clone_size: many; j_call: TRBJ2-5; d_call: -; cdr3_aa: CASSDWGGGPSGGTQYF; cdr3_nt: TGTGCCAGCAGCGATTGGGGCGGGGGCCCTTCTGGCGGGACCCAGTACTTC
v_call: TRBV10-3; clone_size: many; j_call: TRBJ2-7; d_call: -; cdr3_aa: CAISEERSSYEQYF; cdr3_nt: TGTGCCATCAGCGAAGAGCGGAGCTCCTACGAGCAGTACTTC
v_call: TRBV20-1; clone_size: -; j_call: TRBJ2-1; d_call: TRBD2; cdr3_aa: CSAAPLRGGGNEQPF; cdr3_nt: TGCAGTGCTGCGCCCCTCCGGGGGGGGGGCAATGAGCAGCCCTTC
v_call: TRBV20-1; clone_size: many; j_call: TRBJ1-2; d_call: -; cdr3_aa: CSATPQPWDIYGYTF; cdr3_nt: TGCAGTGCTACTCCCCAGCCTTGGGACATCTATGGCTACACCTTC
v_call: TRBV7-2; clone_size: many; j_call: TRBJ1-5; d_call: -; cdr3_aa: CASSPLRGTDWSNQPQHF; cdr3_nt: TGTGCCAGCAGCCCCCTTCGGGGAACCGACTGGAGCAATCAGCCCCAGCATTTT
v_call: TRBV6-1; clone_size: many; j_call: TRBJ2-7; d_call: -; cdr3_aa: CASSFGQSYEQYF; cdr3_nt: TGTGCCAGCAGTTTCGGACAGTCCTACGAGCAGTACTTC
v_call: TRBV6-6; clone_size: many; j_call: TRBJ1-1; d_call: -; cdr3_aa: CASSYSEGVFTEAFF; cdr3_nt: TGTGCCAGCAGTTACTCGGAGGGGGTGTTTACTGAAGCTTTCTTT
v_call: TRBV6-5; clone_size: many; j_call: TRBJ1-2; d_call: -; cdr3_aa: CASSYSITPGFHGYTF; cdr3_nt: TGTGCCAGCAGTTACTCGATAACACCGGGCTTTCATGGCTACACCTTC
v_call: TRBV27; clone_size: -; j_call: TRBJ1-6; d_call: -; cdr3_aa: CASSLLSSNSPLHF; cdr3_nt: TGTGCCAGCAGTTTATTATCCTCTAATTCACCCCTCCACTTT
v_call: TRBV7-9; clone_size: many; j_call: TRBJ2-5; d_call: -; cdr3_aa: CASSATPGGKPQETQYF; cdr3_nt: TGTGCCAGCAGTGCAACCCCCGGGGGAAAACCTCAAGAGACCCAGTACTTC
v_call: TRBV7-9; clone_size: few; j_call: TRBJ2-2; d_call: -; cdr3_aa: CARGQDTGELFF; cdr3_nt: TGTGCCAGGGGGCAGGACACCGGGGAGCTGTTTTTT
v_call: TRBV24-1; clone_size: many; j_call: TRBJ2-2; d_call: TRBD1; cdr3_aa: CATSDRQGTRGELFF; cdr3_nt: TGTGCCACCAGTGATAGACAGGGCACGAGAGGGGAGCTGTTTTTT
v_call: TRBV6-4; clone_size: many; j_call: TRBJ2-3; d_call: TRBD1; cdr3_aa: CASSDGQGATDTQYF; cdr3_nt: TGTGCCAGCAGTGACGGGCAGGGGGCAACAGATACGCAGTATTTT
v_call: TRBV5-1; clone_size: many; j_call: TRBJ2-7; d_call: TRBD1; cdr3_aa: CASRTPGQGAYEQYF; cdr3_nt: TGCGCCAGCAGGACACCGGGACAGGGGGCCTACGAGCAGTACTTC
v_call: TRBV28; clone_size: many; j_call: TRBJ1-1; d_call: TRBD1; cdr3_aa: CASSLGGQMVAFF; cdr3_nt: TGTGCCAGCAGTTTAGGGGGACAGATGGTAGCTTTCTTT
v_call: TRBV20-1; clone_size: -; j_call: TRBJ2-3; d_call: TRBD2; cdr3_aa: CSATSGGIYTDTQYF; cdr3_nt: TGCAGTGCCACCAGCGGGGGGATCTACACAGATACGCAGTATTTT
v_call: TRBV3-1; clone_size: many; j_call: TRBJ1-1; d_call: TRBD1; cdr3_aa: CASNSGDRGFEAFF; cdr3_nt: TGTGCCAGCAACTCAGGAGACAGGGGCTTTGAAGCTTTCTTT
v_call: TRBV27; clone_size: -; j_call: TRBJ2-7; d_call: TRBD1; cdr3_aa: CASSPTAGGSYEQYF; cdr3_nt: TGTGCCAGCAGCCCTACGGCAGGGGGTTCCTACGAGCAGTACTTC
v_call: TRBV7-9; clone_size: -; j_call: TRBJ2-7; d_call: TRBD2; cdr3_aa: CASVAGGRNEQYF; cdr3_nt: TGTGCCAGCGTTGCGGGAGGTCGGAACGAGCAGTACTTC
v_call: TRBV19; clone_size: many; j_call: TRBJ1-2; d_call: -; cdr3_aa: CASTPGTERLGYTF; cdr3_nt: TGTGCCAGTACGCCCGGGACCGAAAGATTGGGCTACACCTTC
v_call: TRBV7-9; clone_size: many; j_call: TRBJ2-2; d_call: -; cdr3_aa: CASSSQRPRGGELFF; cdr3_nt: TGTGCCAGCAGCTCACAAAGGCCCCGAGGCGGGGAGCTGTTTTTT
v_call: TRBV29-1; clone_size: many; j_call: TRBJ2-1; d_call: -; cdr3_aa: CSVDGLRGTYNEQFF; cdr3_nt: TGCAGCGTTGACGGATTGCGGGGCACCTACAATGAGCAGTTCTTC
v_call: TRBV3-1; clone_size: -; j_call: TRBJ1-3; d_call: -; cdr3_aa: CASSQDARAGNTIYF; cdr3_nt: TGTGCCAGCAGCCAAGATGCAAGGGCTGGAAACACCATATATTTT
v_call: TRBV2; clone_size: many; j_call: TRBJ1-1; d_call: -; cdr3_aa: CASSDRGPTEAFF; cdr3_nt: TGTGCCAGCAGTGATCGTGGACCAACTGAAGCTTTCTTT
v_call: TRBV6-1; clone_size: many; j_call: TRBJ1-2; d_call: -; cdr3_aa: CASSERVAYGYTF; cdr3_nt: TGTGCCAGCAGTGAAAGGGTTGCCTATGGCTACACCTTC
v_call: TRBV4-1; clone_size: many; j_call: TRBJ2-5; d_call: -; cdr3_aa: CASSQDSQETQYF; cdr3_nt: TGCGCCAGCAGCCAAGACTCGCAAGAGACCCAGTACTTC
v_call: TRBV4-1; clone_size: -; j_call: TRBJ2-7; d_call: -; cdr3_aa: CASSVAQGGGEQYF; cdr3_nt: TGCGCCAGCAGCGTGGCGCAGGGGGGAGGCGAGCAGTACTTC
v_call: TRBV7-9; clone_size: many; j_call: TRBJ2-6; d_call: -; cdr3_aa: CASSLAGTSGANVLTF; cdr3_nt: TGTGCCAGCAGCTTAGCGGGGACCTCTGGGGCCAACGTCCTGACTTTC
v_call: TRBV19; clone_size: few; j_call: TRBJ1-2; d_call: TRBD1; cdr3_aa: CASSMATGTGVYGYTF; cdr3_nt: TGTGCCAGTAGTATGGCCACCGGGACAGGGGTCTATGGCTACACCTTC
v_call: TRBV3-1; clone_size: many; j_call: TRBJ1-2; d_call: TRBD1; cdr3_aa: CASSLWTGLRYGYTF; cdr3_nt: TGTGCCAGCAGCCTCTGGACAGGGCTACGCTATGGCTACACCTTC
v_call: TRBV3-1; clone_size: many; j_call: TRBJ2-3; d_call: -; cdr3_aa: CASSQGPDTQYF; cdr3_nt: TGTGCCAGCAGCCAAGGGCCAGATACGCAGTATTTT
v_call: TRBV5-6; clone_size: many; j_call: TRBJ1-5; d_call: -; cdr3_aa: CASSFRSNSNQPQHF; cdr3_nt: TGTGCCAGCAGCTTTAGATCGAATAGCAATCAGCCCCAGCATTTT
v_call: TRBV5-1; clone_size: few; j_call: TRBJ1-2; d_call: -; cdr3_aa: CASSLALNGYTF; cdr3_nt: TGCGCCAGCAGCTTGGCCCTCAATGGCTACACCTTC
v_call: TRBV4-2; clone_size: few; j_call: TRBJ1-2; d_call: -; cdr3_aa: CASSDGALNYGYTF; cdr3_nt: TGTGCCAGCAGTGACGGCGCGCTGAACTATGGCTACACCTTC
v_call: TRBV4-1; clone_size: -; j_call: TRBJ1-4; d_call: -; cdr3_aa: CASSSLTRATNEKLFF; cdr3_nt: TGCGCCAGCAGCTCTCTGACTCGTGCAACTAATGAAAAACTGTTTTTT
v_call: TRBV28; clone_size: -; j_call: TRBJ2-2; d_call: TRBD2; cdr3_aa: CASSFVTSGGVGELFF; cdr3_nt: TGTGCCAGCAGTTTTGTGACTAGCGGGGGAGTCGGGGAGCTGTTTTTT
v_call: TRBV7-9; clone_size: -; j_call: TRBJ2-7; d_call: -; cdr3_aa: CASSLARGASYEQYF; cdr3_nt: TGTGCCAGCAGCTTAGCGAGAGGGGCGTCCTACGAGCAGTACTTC
v_call: TRBV5-4; clone_size: once; j_call: TRBJ2-5; d_call: -; cdr3_aa: CASSLWGEYQETQYF; cdr3_nt: TGTGCCAGCAGCTTGTGGGGGGAGTACCAAGAGACCCAGTACTTC
v_call: TRBV24-1; clone_size: many; j_call: TRBJ2-3; d_call: TRBD1; cdr3_aa: CATSDYGQGHTDTQYF; cdr3_nt: TGTGCCACCAGTGATTACGGACAGGGCCACACAGATACGCAGTATTTT
v_call: TRBV2; clone_size: many; j_call: TRBJ2-3; d_call: -; cdr3_aa: CASTPRGFTDTQYF; cdr3_nt: TGTGCCAGCACCCCTAGGGGTTTTACAGATACGCAGTATTTT
v_call: TRBV4-3; clone_size: -; j_call: TRBJ1-2; d_call: TRBD1; cdr3_aa: CASSQARMDRGANGYTF; cdr3_nt: TGCGCCAGCAGCCAAGCCCGCATGGACAGGGGGGCGAATGGCTACACCTTC
v_call: TRBV7-9; clone_size: -; j_call: TRBJ2-3; d_call: TRBD1; cdr3_aa: CASSSTGTGGTDTQYF; cdr3_nt: TGTGCCAGCAGCTCTACCGGGACAGGGGGCACAGATACGCAGTATTTT
v_call: TRBV6-1; clone_size: many; j_call: TRBJ2-3; d_call: -; cdr3_aa: CASSSAGSTDTQYF; cdr3_nt: TGTGCCAGCAGTTCCGCGGGGAGCACAGATACGCAGTATTTT
v_call: TRBV24-1; clone_size: -; j_call: TRBJ1-6; d_call: -; cdr3_aa: CATSRDPNSPLHF; cdr3_nt: TGTGCCACCAGTCGGGACCCGAATTCACCCCTCCACTTT
v_call: TRBV20-1; clone_size: many; j_call: TRBJ2-7; d_call: TRBD2; cdr3_aa: CSTRLAGGDLYEQYF; cdr3_nt: TGCAGTACGAGGCTAGCGGGGGGGGACCTCTACGAGCAGTACTTC
v_call: TRBV12-3/TRBV12-4; clone_size: many; j_call: TRBJ2-7; d_call: TRBD2; cdr3_aa: CASTHSGSYEQYF; cdr3_nt: TGTGCCAGCACCCATAGCGGGAGCTACGAGCAGTACTTC
v_call: TRBV7-2; clone_size: many; j_call: TRBJ2-2; d_call: TRBD1; cdr3_aa: CASSPDRAGTGELFF; cdr3_nt: TGTGCCAGCAGCCCCGACAGGGCAGGCACCGGGGAGCTGTTTTTT
v_call: TRBV4-3; clone_size: few; j_call: TRBJ1-2; d_call: TRBD1; cdr3_aa: CASSQYTGGFGYTF; cdr3_nt: TGCGCCAGCAGCCAATACACAGGGGGCTTCGGCTACACCTTC
v_call: TRBV5-1; clone_size: many; j_call: TRBJ1-1; d_call: -; cdr3_aa: CASSPDMGDTEAFF; cdr3_nt: TGCGCCAGCAGCCCGGACATGGGGGACACTGAAGCTTTCTTT
v_call: TRBV12-3/TRBV12-4; clone_size: many; j_call: TRBJ1-6; d_call: -; cdr3_aa: CASRARADSPLHF; cdr3_nt: TGTGCCAGCAGGGCCAGGGCCGACTCACCCCTCCACTTT
v_call: TRBV12-3/TRBV12-4; clone_size: once; j_call: TRBJ1-1; d_call: -; cdr3_aa: CASSLKLMNTEAFF; cdr3_nt: TGTGCCAGCAGTTTAAAGCTCATGAACACTGAAGCTTTCTTT
v_call: TRBV5-1; clone_size: -; j_call: TRBJ2-1; d_call: TRBD1; cdr3_aa: CASSDDRGRRLSEQFF; cdr3_nt: TGCGCCAGCAGCGACGACAGGGGACGCCGGTTGAGTGAGCAGTTCTTC
v_call: TRBV12-3/TRBV12-4; clone_size: few; j_call: TRBJ1-3; d_call: -; cdr3_aa: CASSRFGTIYF; cdr3_nt: TGTGCCAGCAGCCGATTCGGCACCATATATTTT
v_call: TRBV7-3; clone_size: many; j_call: TRBJ1-2; d_call: -; cdr3_aa: CASSFGSIYGYTF; cdr3_nt: TGTGCCAGCAGCTTCGGGTCTATCTATGGCTACACCTTC
v_call: TRBV4-2; clone_size: many; j_call: TRBJ1-1; d_call: -; cdr3_aa: CASMYGDTEAFF; cdr3_nt: TGTGCCAGCATGTACGGGGACACTGAAGCTTTCTTT